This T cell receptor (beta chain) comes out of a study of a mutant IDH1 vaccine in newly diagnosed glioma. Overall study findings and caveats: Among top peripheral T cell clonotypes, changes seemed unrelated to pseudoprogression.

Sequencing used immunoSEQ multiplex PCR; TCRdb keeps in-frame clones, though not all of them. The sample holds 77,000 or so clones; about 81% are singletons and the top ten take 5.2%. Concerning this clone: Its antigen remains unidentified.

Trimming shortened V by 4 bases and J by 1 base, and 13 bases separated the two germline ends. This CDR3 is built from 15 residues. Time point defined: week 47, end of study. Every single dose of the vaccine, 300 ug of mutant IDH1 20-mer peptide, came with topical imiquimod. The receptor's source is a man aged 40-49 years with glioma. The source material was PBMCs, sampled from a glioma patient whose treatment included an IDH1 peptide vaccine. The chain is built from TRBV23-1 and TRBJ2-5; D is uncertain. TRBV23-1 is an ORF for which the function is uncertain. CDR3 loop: CASSRPPNPQETQYF. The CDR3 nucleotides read TGCGCCAGCAGTCGACCTCCGAATCCCCAAGAGACCCAGTACTTC.